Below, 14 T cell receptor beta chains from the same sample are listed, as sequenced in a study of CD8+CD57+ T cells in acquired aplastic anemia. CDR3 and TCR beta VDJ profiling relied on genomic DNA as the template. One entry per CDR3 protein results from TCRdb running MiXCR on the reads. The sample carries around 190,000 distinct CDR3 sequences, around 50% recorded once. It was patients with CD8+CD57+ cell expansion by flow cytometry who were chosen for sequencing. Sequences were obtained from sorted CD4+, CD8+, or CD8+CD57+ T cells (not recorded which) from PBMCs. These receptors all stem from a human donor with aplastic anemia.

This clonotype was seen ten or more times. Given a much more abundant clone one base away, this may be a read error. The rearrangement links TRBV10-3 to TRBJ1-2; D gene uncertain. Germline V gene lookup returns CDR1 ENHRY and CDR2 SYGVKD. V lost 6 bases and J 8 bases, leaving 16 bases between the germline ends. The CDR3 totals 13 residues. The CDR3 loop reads CAISLDGVGGYTF. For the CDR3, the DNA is TGTGCCATCAGCTTAGACGGGGTGGGAGGCTACACCTTC.

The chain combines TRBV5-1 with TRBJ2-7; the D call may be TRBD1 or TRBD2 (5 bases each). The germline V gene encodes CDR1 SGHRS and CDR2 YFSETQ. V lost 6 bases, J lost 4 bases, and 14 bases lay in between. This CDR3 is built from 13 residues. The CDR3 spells CASNRDGSYEQYF. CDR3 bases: TGCGCCAGCAACCGGGACGGAAGTTACGAGCAGTACTTC.

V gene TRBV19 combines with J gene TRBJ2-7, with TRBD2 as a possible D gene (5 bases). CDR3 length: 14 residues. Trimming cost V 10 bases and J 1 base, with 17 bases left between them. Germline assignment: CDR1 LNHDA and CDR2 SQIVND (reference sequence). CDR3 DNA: TGTGCCACCAAAAGGTCCACGGGGTCCTACGAGCAGTACTTC. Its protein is CATKRSTGSYEQYF. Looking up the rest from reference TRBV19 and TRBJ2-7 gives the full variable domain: DGGITQSPKYLFRKEGQNVTLSCEQNLNHDAMYWYRQDPGQGLRLIYYSQIVNDFQKGDIAEGYSVSREKKESFPLTVTSAQKNPTAFYLCATKRSTGSYEQYFGPGTRLTVT.

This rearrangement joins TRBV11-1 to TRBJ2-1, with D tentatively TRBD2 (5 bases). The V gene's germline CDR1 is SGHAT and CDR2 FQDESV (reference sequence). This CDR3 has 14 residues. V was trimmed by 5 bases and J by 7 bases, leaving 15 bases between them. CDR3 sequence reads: CASSRLRSGNEQFF. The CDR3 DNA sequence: TGTGCCAGCAGCCGCCTCAGGTCGGGGAATGAGCAGTTCTTC.

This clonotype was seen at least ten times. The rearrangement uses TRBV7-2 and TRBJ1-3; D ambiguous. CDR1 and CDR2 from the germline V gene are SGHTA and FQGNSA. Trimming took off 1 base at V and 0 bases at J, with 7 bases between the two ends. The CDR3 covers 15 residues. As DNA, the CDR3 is TGTGCCAGCAGCTTAGGGTCTCCCTCTGGAAACACCATATATTTT. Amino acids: CASSLGSPSGNTIYF. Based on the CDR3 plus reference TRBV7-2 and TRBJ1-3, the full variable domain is GAGVSQSPSNKVTEKGKDVELRCDPISGHTALYWYRQSLGQGLEFLIYFQGNSAPDKSGLPSDRFSAERTGGSVSTLTIQRTQQEDSAVYLCASSLGSPSGNTIYFGEGSWLTVV.

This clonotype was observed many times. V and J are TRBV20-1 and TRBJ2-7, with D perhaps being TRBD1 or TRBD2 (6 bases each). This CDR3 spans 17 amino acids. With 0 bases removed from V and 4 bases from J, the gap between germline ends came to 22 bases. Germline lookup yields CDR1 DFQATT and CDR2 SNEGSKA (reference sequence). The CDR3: CSARDAGARGGQYEQYF. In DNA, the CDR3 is TGCAGTGCTAGAGATGCAGGAGCAAGAGGGGGGCAATACGAGCAGTACTTC.

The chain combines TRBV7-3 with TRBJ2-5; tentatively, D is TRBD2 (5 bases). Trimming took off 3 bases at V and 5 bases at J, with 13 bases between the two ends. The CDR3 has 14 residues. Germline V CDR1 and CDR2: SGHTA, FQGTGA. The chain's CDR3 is CASSLAGVLETQYF. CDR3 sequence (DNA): TGTGCCAGCAGCTTGGCCGGGGTGTTGGAGACCCAGTACTTC.

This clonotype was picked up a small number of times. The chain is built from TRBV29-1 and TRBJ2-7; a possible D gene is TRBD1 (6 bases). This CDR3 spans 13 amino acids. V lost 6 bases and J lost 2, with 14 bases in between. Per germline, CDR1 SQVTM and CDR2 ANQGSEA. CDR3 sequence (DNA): TGCAGCGTCGACCCGGGACACCCCTACGAGCAGTACTTC. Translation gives CSVDPGHPYEQYF.

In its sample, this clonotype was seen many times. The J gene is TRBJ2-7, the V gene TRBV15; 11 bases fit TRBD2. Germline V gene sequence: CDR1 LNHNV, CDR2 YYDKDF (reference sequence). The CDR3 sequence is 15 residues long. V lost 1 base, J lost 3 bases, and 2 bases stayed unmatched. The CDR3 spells CATSRVTSGDYEQYF. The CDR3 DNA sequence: TGTGCCACCAGCAGAGTGACTAGCGGGGACTACGAGCAGTACTTC.

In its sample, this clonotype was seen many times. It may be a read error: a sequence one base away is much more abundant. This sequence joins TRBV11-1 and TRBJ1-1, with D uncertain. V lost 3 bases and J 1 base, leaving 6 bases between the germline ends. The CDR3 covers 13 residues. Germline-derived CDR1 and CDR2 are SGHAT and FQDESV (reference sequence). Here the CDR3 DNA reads TGTGCCAGCAGCTTCGCAGGGAACACTGAAGCTTTCTTT. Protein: CASSFAGNTEAFF.

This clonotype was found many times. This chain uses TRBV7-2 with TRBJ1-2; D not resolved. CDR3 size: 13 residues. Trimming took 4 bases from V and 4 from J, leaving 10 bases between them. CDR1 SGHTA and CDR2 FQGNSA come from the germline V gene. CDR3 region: CASSSSRAYGYTF. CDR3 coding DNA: TGTGCCAGCAGCTCCTCCCGGGCCTATGGCTACACCTTC. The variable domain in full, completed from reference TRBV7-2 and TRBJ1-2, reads GAGVSQSPSNKVTEKGKDVELRCDPISGHTALYWYRQSLGQGLEFLIYFQGNSAPDKSGLPSDRFSAERTGGSVSTLTIQRTQQEDSAVYLCASSSSRAYGYTFGSGTRLTVV.

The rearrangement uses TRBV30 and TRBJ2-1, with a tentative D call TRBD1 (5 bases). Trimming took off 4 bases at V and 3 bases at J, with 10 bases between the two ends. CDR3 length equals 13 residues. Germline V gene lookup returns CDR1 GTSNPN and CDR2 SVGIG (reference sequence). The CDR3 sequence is CAWIPGNYNEQFF. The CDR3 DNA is TGTGCCTGGATCCCAGGGAACTACAATGAGCAGTTCTTC.

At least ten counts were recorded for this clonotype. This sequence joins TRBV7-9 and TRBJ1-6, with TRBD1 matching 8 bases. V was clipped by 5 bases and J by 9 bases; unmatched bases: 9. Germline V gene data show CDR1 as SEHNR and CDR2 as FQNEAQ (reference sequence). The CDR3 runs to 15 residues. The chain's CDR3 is CASSGGGQGGSPLHF. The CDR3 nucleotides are TGTGCCAGCAGCGGAGGTGGACAGGGAGGTTCACCCCTCCACTTT.

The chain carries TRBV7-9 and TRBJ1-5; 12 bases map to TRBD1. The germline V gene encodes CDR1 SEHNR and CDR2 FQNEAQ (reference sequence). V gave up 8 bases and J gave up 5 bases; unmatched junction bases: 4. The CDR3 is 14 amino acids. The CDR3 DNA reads TGTGCCAGCCGGGGACAGGGGGCCGATCAGCCCCAGCATTTT. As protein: CASRGQGADQPQHF.